Reported below is one T cell receptor beta chain. Its target is unknown. These data come from a study of cytomegalovirus exposure and HLA in healthy donors. The study's findings and limits: An apparent linkage of common viral pathogens to several of the most significant clusters emerged in a later analysis.

Vbeta (60) and Jbeta (13) primers were used in the PCR. Original data processing: There were around 80 million unique TCR beta chains by a later count, and approximately 10 million of them were shared. The assay was immunoSEQ multiplex PCR, and TCRdb's table has in-frame clones only and misses some. The V and J calls and clone size are taken from that table; D and trimming were inferred from the DNA. The sample contains around 190,000 clones, just over 75% of which appear only once. Trimming took off 6 bases at V and 2 bases at J, with 11 bases between the two ends. The CDR3 totals 13 residues. CDR1 is SEHNR, CDR2 FQNEAQ, per germline (reference sequence).

Specimen: PBMCs. This TCR came from a man younger than 45 in good health and CMV-seronegative. This chain links TRBV7-9 with TRBJ2-7; maybe TRBD1 (5 bases). CDR3: CASRSQGPYEQYF. The CDR3 DNA sequence: TGTGCCAGCAGGTCTCAGGGCCCCTACGAGCAGTACTTC.